These 26 T cell receptor beta chains share one sample of origin, sequenced in a study of PD-L1 blockade in urothelial cancer. Time point given: peripheral blood 6 weeks after treatment start. Sequenced by immunoSEQ multiplex PCR; TCRdb stores in-frame clones only, minus some. The sample consists of some 51,000 clones, 88% of them appearing once. The sample here was PBMCs, taken around atezolizumab (anti-PD-L1) treatment. All receptors derive from a man aged 55 to 70 with urothelial cancer.

The CDR3 region has the DNA TGTGCCAGCAGCCCTCAGGCTGGCTATGGCTACACCTTC. Protein product: CASSPQAGYGYTF. The gene calls are TRBV6-5 and TRBJ1-2; no firm D call. The germline V gene encodes CDR1 MNHEY and CDR2 SVGAGI. V was trimmed by 6 bases and J by 4 bases, leaving 12 bases between them. The CDR3 has 13 residues.

This clone was detected once. This CDR3 reads CASSMTGSYGYTF. DNA for the CDR3: TGTGCCAGTAGTATGACAGGGAGTTATGGCTACACCTTC. The gene calls are TRBV19 and TRBJ1-2; 7 positions match TRBD1. J was trimmed by 5 bases and V by 3 bases; bases with no gene match: 3. CDR1 is LNHDA and CDR2 is SQIVND in the germline V gene (reference sequence). CDR3 length: 13 amino acids.

V and J are TRBV4-1 and TRBJ1-2; 7 bases fit TRBD1. The CDR3 contains 16 residues. J lost 4 bases, V lost 0 bases, and 8 bases had no gene match. Germline V lookup: CDR1 MGHRA, CDR2 YSYEKL. The CDR3 sequence: CASSQDIEGAGYGYTF. CDR3 nucleotide sequence: TGCGCCAGCAGCCAAGATATTGAGGGGGCGGGCTATGGCTACACCTTC.

The rearrangement joins TRBV18 to TRBJ1-6; D possibly corresponds to TRBD1 (5 bases). Trimming stripped 6 bases from V and 5 bases from J, with 14 bases between. Germline lookup yields CDR1 KGHSH and CDR2 LQKENI. This CDR3 comprises 15 residues. As DNA, the CDR3 is TGTGCCAGCTCCCGGGGGGGGAATGATAATTCACCCCTCCACTTT. It yields the protein CASSRGGNDNSPLHF.

The V and J genes are TRBV11-2 and TRBJ2-7; D not certain. The V gene lost 0 bases and the J gene lost 0 bases, with 12 bases spanning the gap. The CDR3 covers 16 residues. Germline V gene lookup returns CDR1 SGHAT and CDR2 FQNNGV. As DNA, the CDR3 is TGTGCCAGCAGCTTAGATATCCGAGAAACCTCCTACGAGCAGTACTTC. Its protein product is CASSLDIRETSYEQYF.

This sequence joins TRBV4-3 and TRBJ2-7; D possibly corresponds to TRBD2 (6 bases). The V gene's germline CDR1 is LGHNA and CDR2 YSLEER. The V end lost 1 base, the J end lost 6 bases, and 16 bases lay between the germline ends. This CDR3 is 15 amino acids long. The CDR3 here is CASSQAGGPESEQYF. CDR3 bases: TGCGCCAGCAGCCAAGCCGGAGGGCCGGAGAGCGAGCAGTACTTC.

V and J are TRBV18 and TRBJ2-4; D possibly corresponds to TRBD2 (5 bases). This CDR3 spans 16 amino acids. Germline V CDR1 and CDR2: KGHSH, LQKENI. Trimming stripped 3 bases from V and 0 bases from J, with 12 bases between. The CDR3 reads CASSPGRDQAKNIQYF. The CDR3 DNA reads as TGTGCCAGCTCACCGGGTCGGGATCAAGCCAAAAACATTCAGTACTTC. Full variable domain (outside the CDR3, taken from reference TRBV18 and TRBJ2-4): NAGVMQNPRHLVRRRGQEARLRCSPMKGHSHVYWYRQLPEEGLKFMVYLQKENIIDESGMPKERFSAEFPKEGPSILRIQQVVRGDSAAYFCASSPGRDQAKNIQYFGAGTRLSVL.

J is TRBJ1-3 and V is TRBV5-4, with D possibly matching TRBD1 (6 bases). Germline CDR1 SGHNT, CDR2 YYREEE (reference sequence). Between the trimmed V and J ends, which lost 0 bases and 2 bases, there was a span of 15 bases. The CDR3 totals 17 residues. The CDR3 DNA sequence: TGTGCCAGCAGCTTGGGGGCCGACAGGCGGACTGGAAACACCATATATTTT. Amino acid sequence: CASSLGADRRTGNTIYF.

The V call is TRBV19, the J call TRBJ2-7; 9 bases are a match to TRBD1. V was clipped by 6 bases and J by 3 bases; unmatched bases: 6. CDR1 and CDR2 (germline): LNHDA, SQIVND (reference sequence). The CDR3 totals 14 residues. For the CDR3, the DNA is TGTGCCAGTAGCGTCCCGGGACAGGGCTACGAGCAGTACTTC. Its protein product is CASSVPGQGYEQYF.

The V gene is TRBV5-6, the J gene TRBJ2-7; a weak D match, TRBD2 (6 bases). The CDR3 runs 12 residues. The V gene's germline CDR1 is SGHDT and CDR2 YYEEEE. Trimming pared 3 bases from V and 4 bases from J, leaving 8 bases between. The CDR3 DNA sequence: TGTGCCAGCAGCTGGCTAGCGTACGAGCAGTACTTC. This encodes CASSWLAYEQYF.

This clone turned up a few times. This chain links TRBV2 with TRBJ1-2; D unresolved. The CDR3 length is 11 residues. V was shortened by 6 bases and J by 4 bases, with 6 bases between the two germline ends. Germline V gene sequence: CDR1 SNHLY, CDR2 FYNNEI. The CDR3 here is CASRESYGYTF. DNA for the CDR3: TGTGCCAGCAGGGAGAGCTATGGCTACACCTTC. Variable domain in full (rest from reference TRBV2 and TRBJ1-2): EPEVTQTPSHQVTQMGQEVILRCVPISNHLYFYWYRQILGQKVEFLVSFYNNEISEKSEIFDDQFSVERPDGSNFTLKIRSTKLEDSAMYFCASRESYGYTFGSGTRLTVV.

The chain is built from TRBV7-6 and TRBJ1-5; maybe TRBD1 (5 bases). Trimming took 1 base from V and 6 from J, leaving 13 bases between them. The CDR3 is made up of 15 amino acids. Looked up from germline, CDR1 is SGHVS and CDR2 is FNYEAQ. DNA of the CDR3: TGTGCCAGCAGCTTAGGGGGCCCACGCAGTCAGCCCCAGCATTTT. This translates into CASSLGGPRSQPQHF.

The chain employs TRBV19 and TRBJ2-5; 9 nucleotides agree with TRBD1. The CDR3 is 14 amino acids. Per germline, CDR1 LNHDA and CDR2 SQIVND (reference sequence). The V segment lost 7 bases and the J segment 2 bases; nucleotides outside the gene matches: 5. The CDR3 coding sequence is TGTGCCAGTATGCGACAGGGGGGACAAGAGACCCAGTACTTC. This codes for CASMRQGGQETQYF.

V gene TRBV27 combines with J gene TRBJ2-7, with 9 nucleotides matching TRBD1. J gave up 4 bases and V 2 bases, and 9 bases lay outside the gene matches. The CDR3 is 16 residues long. Germline V gives CDR1 MNHEY, CDR2 SMNVEV (reference sequence). This CDR3 is CASSLAADRGLYEQYF. The CDR3 DNA follows: TGTGCCAGCAGTTTAGCGGCTGACAGGGGGTTATACGAGCAGTACTTC.

CDR3 residues: CAWSHRVLVPRAYGYTF. The CDR3 DNA follows: TGTGCCTGGAGCCACAGGGTTTTAGTACCTAGGGCTTATGGCTACACCTTC. The chain couples TRBV30 to TRBJ1-2, with D perhaps TRBD1 (6 bases). Trimming took off 3 bases at V and 5 bases at J, with 25 bases between the two ends. Germline assignment: CDR1 GTSNPN and CDR2 SVGIG (reference sequence). The CDR3 length is 17 residues.

This chain links TRBV25-1 with TRBJ1-3; D uncertain. V dropped 3 bases and J dropped 4 bases, with 10 bases sitting between them. CDR1 is MGHDK, CDR2 SYGVNS, per germline. This CDR3 contains 14 residues. CDR3 bases: TGTGCCAGCAGTGAGTGGGCAGAAGGAAACACCATATATTTT. Protein product: CASSEWAEGNTIYF. The full variable domain, completed using reference TRBV25-1 and TRBJ1-3, is EADIYQTPRYLVIGTGKKITLECSQTMGHDKMYWYQQDPGMELHLIHYSYGVNSTEKGDLSSESTVSRIRTEHFPLTLESARPSHTSQYLCASSEWAEGNTIYFGEGSWLTVV.

The chain links TRBV29-1 to TRBJ2-1; 8 nucleotides match TRBD1. Germline CDR1 is SQVTM and CDR2 is ANQGSEA. V lost 5 bases and J lost 8; bases outside the gene matches: 8. There are 13 residues in the CDR3. The CDR3 sequence: CSVSSTGVDEQFF. CDR3 coding DNA: TGCAGCGTTTCTTCGACAGGGGTTGATGAGCAGTTCTTC.

V usage is TRBV2 and J usage is TRBJ2-2, with 10 bases lining up with TRBD1. Losses at the gene ends were 6 bases for V and 4 bases for J; bases not matched to a gene: 5. The CDR3 length is 15 residues. CDR1 is SNHLY, CDR2 FYNNEI, per germline. Here the CDR3 DNA reads TGTGCCAGCAGACCAAGGACAGGGGGCACCGGGGAGCTGTTTTTT. As protein: CASRPRTGGTGELFF.

This clone has a handful of counts. The chain has TRBV29-1 and TRBJ1-1; 7 bases are a match to TRBD1. Germline lookup yields CDR1 SQVTM and CDR2 ANQGSEA. With 8 bases clipped from V and 3 bases from J, the junction kept 6 bases outside the gene matches. This CDR3 comprises 12 residues. In nucleotides, the CDR3 is TGCAGCTCCCTCCAGGGGGACACTGAAGCTTTCTTT. Encoded protein: CSSLQGDTEAFF.

V and J are TRBV7-9 and TRBJ2-7; no firm D call. V was trimmed by 1 base and J by 7 bases, leaving 11 bases between them. The CDR3 length is 13 residues. Germline CDR1 is SEHNR and CDR2 is FQNEAQ (reference sequence). CDR3 nucleotides: TGTGCCAGCAGCTTAGGCGGTAGAACGGAGCAGTACTTC. Translation gives CASSLGGRTEQYF.

The chain carries TRBV4-1 and TRBJ2-2, with 10 bases fitting TRBD2. V lost 5 bases and J lost 2; bases outside the gene matches: 17. This CDR3 has 20 amino acids. CDR1 MGHRA and CDR2 YSYEKL come from the germline V gene. The CDR3 DNA reads TGCGCCAGCAGCAAAGGGTTTCTAGCGGGAGTGGGGCGAAACACCGGGGAGCTGTTTTTT. This encodes CASSKGFLAGVGRNTGELFF.

The rearrangement links TRBV6-5 to TRBJ1-3; no reliable D call. The CDR3 runs 15 residues. Germline CDR1 is MNHEY and CDR2 is SVGAGI. Trimming shortened V by 0 bases and J by 2 bases, and 8 bases separated the two germline ends. CDR3 loop: CASSYSQRPGNTIYF. CDR3 bases: TGTGCCAGCAGTTACTCTCAGAGGCCTGGAAACACCATATATTTT.

The chain couples TRBV5-6 to TRBJ2-2, with TRBD2 matching 11 bases. CDR3 size: 19 residues. Germline V gene data show CDR1 as SGHDT and CDR2 as YYEEEE. V lost 4 bases and J lost 5; bases outside the gene matches: 16. The CDR3 nucleotides are TGTGCCAGCAGCAACCTCGCGCGGCAGGGACTAGCGGCTACCGGGGAGCTGTTTTTT. Translating gives CASSNLARQGLAATGELFF. The variable domain in full, with the rest retrieved from reference TRBV5-6 and TRBJ2-2, is DAGVTQSPTHLIKTRGQQVTLRCSPKSGHDTVSWYQQALGQGPQFIFQYYEEEERQRGNFPDRFSGHQFPNYSSELNVNALLLGDSALYLCASSNLARQGLAATGELFFGEGSRLTVL.

The chain couples TRBV5-1 to TRBJ2-4; D not resolved. Germline V lookup: CDR1 SGHRS, CDR2 YFSETQ. Between the trimmed V and J ends, which lost 0 bases and 5 bases, there was a span of 6 bases. CDR3 size: 13 residues. CDR3 amino acids: CASSLGPQNIQYF. DNA for the CDR3: TGCGCCAGCAGCTTGGGGCCCCAAAACATTCAGTACTTC. Full variable domain (remainder filled in from reference TRBV5-1 and TRBJ2-4): KAGVTQTPRYLIKTRGQQVTLSCSPISGHRSVSWYQQTPGQGLQFLFEYFSETQRNKGNFPGRFSGRQFSNSRSEMNVSTLELGDSALYLCASSLGPQNIQYFGAGTRLSVL.

The V call is TRBV18, the J call TRBJ2-1; 12 bases are shared with TRBD2. The germline gives CDR1 KGHSH, CDR2 LQKENI. The ends lost 6 bases at V and 7 bases at J; junction bases unmatched: 10. The CDR3 covers 16 residues. This chain's CDR3 is CASSPKLAGGQNEQFF. The CDR3 nucleotides are TGTGCCAGCTCCCCAAAACTAGCGGGAGGACAAAATGAGCAGTTCTTC.

The rearrangement links TRBV11-2 to TRBJ1-6; perhaps TRBD1 as D (5 bases). The germline V gene encodes CDR1 SGHAT and CDR2 FQNNGV. The CDR3 extends over 13 amino acids. Deletions cut 3 bases from V and 8 bases from J, with 8 bases between. Here the CDR3 reads CASSLGGDSPLHF. The CDR3 DNA reads as TGTGCCAGCAGCTTGGGGGGTGATTCACCCCTCCACTTT.